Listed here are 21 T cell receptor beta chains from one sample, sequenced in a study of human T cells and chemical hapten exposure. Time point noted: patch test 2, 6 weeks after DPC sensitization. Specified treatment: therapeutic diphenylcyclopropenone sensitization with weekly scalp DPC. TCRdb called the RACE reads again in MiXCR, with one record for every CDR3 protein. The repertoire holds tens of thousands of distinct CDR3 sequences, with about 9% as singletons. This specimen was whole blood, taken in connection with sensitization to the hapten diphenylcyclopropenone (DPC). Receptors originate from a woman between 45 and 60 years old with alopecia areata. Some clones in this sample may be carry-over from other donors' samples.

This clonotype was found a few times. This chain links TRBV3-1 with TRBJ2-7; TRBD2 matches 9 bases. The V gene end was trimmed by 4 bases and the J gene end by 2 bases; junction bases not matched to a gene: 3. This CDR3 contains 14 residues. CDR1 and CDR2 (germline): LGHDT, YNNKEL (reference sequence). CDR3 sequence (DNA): TGTGCCAGCAGCCTGGGGACTAGCCCCTACGAGCAGTACTTC. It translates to CASSLGTSPYEQYF.

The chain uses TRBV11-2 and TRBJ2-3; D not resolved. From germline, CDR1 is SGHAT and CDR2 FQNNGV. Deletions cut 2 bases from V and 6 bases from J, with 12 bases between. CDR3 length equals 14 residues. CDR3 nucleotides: TGTGCCAGCAGCTTAACCCTTGTCAAGGATACGCAGTATTTT. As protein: CASSLTLVKDTQYF.

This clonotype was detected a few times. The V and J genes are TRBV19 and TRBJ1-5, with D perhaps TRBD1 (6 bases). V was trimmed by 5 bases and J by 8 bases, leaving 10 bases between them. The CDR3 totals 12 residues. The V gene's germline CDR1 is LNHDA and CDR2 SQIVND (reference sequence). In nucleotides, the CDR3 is TGTGCCAGTAGTGTAAGACAGGAGCCCCAGCATTTT. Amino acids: CASSVRQEPQHF. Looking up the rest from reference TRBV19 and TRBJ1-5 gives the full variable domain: DGGITQSPKYLFRKEGQNVTLSCEQNLNHDAMYWYRQDPGQGLRLIYYSQIVNDFQKGDIAEGYSVSREKKESFPLTVTSAQKNPTAFYLCASSVRQEPQHFGDGTRLSIL.

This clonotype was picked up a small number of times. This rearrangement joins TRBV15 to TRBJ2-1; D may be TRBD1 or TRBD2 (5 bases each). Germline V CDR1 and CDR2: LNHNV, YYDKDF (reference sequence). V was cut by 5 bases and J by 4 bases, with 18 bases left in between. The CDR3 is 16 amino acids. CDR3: CATSREVGTEYNEQFF. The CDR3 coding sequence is TGTGCCACCAGCCGCGAGGTGGGGACGGAGTACAATGAGCAGTTCTTC.

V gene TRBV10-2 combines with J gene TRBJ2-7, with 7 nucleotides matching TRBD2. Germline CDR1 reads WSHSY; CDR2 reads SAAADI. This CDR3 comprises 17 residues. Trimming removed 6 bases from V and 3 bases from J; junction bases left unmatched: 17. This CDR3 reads CASSLPTSEYAYYEQYF. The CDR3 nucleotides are TGCGCCAGCAGCCTTCCTACTAGCGAATACGCGTACTACGAGCAGTACTTC.

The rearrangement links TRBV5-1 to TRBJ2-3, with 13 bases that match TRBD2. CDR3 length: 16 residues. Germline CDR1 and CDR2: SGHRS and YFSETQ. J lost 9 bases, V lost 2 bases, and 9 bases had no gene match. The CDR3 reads CASSLRLAGGSGTQYF. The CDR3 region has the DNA TGCGCCAGCAGCTTAAGACTAGCGGGGGGCTCCGGAACGCAGTATTTT.

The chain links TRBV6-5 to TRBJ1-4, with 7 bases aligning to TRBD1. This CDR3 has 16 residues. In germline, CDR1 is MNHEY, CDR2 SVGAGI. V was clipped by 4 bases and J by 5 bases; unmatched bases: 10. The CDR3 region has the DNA TGTGCCAGCAGTTCCACAGGGGCAGCGATCAATGAAAAACTGTTTTTT. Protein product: CASSSTGAAINEKLFF.

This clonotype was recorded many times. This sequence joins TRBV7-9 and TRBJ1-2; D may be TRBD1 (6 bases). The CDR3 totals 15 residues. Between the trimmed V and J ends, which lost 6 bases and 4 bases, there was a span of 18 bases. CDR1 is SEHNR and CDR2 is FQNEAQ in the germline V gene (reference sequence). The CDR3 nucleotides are TGTGCCAGCAGTCGACCGACAGGACTGGCCTATGGCTACACCTTC. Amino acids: CASSRPTGLAYGYTF.

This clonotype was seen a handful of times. This chain's CDR3 is CASSYFSGGYEQYF. CDR3 nucleotide sequence: TGTGCCAGCAGTTACTTTTCAGGGGGTTACGAGCAGTACTTC. The genes are TRBV6-5 and TRBJ2-7, with TRBD1 identical over 7 bases. Trimming cost V 1 base and J 4 bases; bases outside gene matches: 4. The CDR3 length is 14 residues. Germline V gene data show CDR1 as MNHEY and CDR2 as SVGAGI.

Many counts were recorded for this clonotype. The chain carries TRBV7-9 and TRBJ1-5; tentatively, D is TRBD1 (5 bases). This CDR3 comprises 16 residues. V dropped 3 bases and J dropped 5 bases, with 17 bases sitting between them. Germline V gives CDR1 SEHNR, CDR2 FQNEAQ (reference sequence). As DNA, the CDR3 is TGTGCCAGCAGCTTTGTTGGTAGCAGGGCCCATCAGCCCCAGCATTTT. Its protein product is CASSFVGSRAHQPQHF.

For the CDR3, the DNA is TGTGCCAGCAGTGGGGCAGGGATCGGTGGGGCCAACGTCCTGACTTTC. Translated: CASSGAGIGGANVLTF. J is TRBJ2-6 and V is TRBV28, with D maybe TRBD1 (5 bases). The CDR3 contains 16 residues. Germline values: CDR1 MDHEN, CDR2 SYDVKM. V lost 5 bases and J lost 3, with 14 bases in between.

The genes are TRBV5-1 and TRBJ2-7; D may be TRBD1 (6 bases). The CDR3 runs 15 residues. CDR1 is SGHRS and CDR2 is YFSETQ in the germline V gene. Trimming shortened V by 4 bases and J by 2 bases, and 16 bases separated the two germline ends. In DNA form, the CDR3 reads TGCGCCAGCAGCCCTTCCGGGACACTTACCTACGAGCAGTACTTC. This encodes CASSPSGTLTYEQYF.

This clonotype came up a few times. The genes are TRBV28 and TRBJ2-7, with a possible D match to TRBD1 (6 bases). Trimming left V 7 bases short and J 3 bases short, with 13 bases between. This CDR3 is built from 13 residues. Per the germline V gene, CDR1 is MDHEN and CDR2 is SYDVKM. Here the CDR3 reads CASNRAEIYEQYF. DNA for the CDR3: TGTGCCAGCAACAGGGCCGAGATCTACGAGCAGTACTTC.

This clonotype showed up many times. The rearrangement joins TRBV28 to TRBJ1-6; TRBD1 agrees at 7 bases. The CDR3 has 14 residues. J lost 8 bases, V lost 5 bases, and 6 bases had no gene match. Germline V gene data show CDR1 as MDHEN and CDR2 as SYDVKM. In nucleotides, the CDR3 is TGTGCCAGCAGTCCGGGACAGCCGGATTCACCCCTCCACTTT. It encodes CASSPGQPDSPLHF.

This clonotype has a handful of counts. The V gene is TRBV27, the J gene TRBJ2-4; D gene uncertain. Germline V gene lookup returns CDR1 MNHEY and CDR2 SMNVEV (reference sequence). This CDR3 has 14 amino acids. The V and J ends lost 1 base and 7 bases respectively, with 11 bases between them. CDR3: CASSLLGSQNIQYF. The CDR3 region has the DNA TGTGCCAGCAGTTTATTAGGGTCACAGAACATTCAGTACTTC.

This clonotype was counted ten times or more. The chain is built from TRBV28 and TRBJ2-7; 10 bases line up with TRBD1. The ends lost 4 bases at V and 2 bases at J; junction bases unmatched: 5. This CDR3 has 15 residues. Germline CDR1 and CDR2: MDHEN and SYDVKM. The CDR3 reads CASSSPGQGTYEQYF. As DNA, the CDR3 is TGTGCCAGCAGTTCACCGGGACAGGGGACCTACGAGCAGTACTTC. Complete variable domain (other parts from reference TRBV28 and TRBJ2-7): DVKVTQSSRYLVKRTGEKVFLECVQDMDHENMFWYRQDPGLGLRLIYFSYDVKMKEKGDIPEGYSVSREKKERFSLILESASTNQTSMYLCASSSPGQGTYEQYFGPGTRLTVT.

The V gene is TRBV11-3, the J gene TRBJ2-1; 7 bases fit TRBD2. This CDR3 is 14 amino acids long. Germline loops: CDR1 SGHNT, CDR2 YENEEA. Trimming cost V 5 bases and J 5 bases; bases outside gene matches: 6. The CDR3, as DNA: TGTGCCAGCAGCCCGGGACTACGTAACAATGAGCAGTTCTTC. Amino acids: CASSPGLRNNEQFF.

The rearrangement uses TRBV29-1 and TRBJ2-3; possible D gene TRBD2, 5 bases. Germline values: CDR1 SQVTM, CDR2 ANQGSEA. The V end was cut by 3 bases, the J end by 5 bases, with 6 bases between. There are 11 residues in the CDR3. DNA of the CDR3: TGCAGCGTTGACGCGGGAGATACGCAGTATTTT. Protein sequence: CSVDAGDTQYF.

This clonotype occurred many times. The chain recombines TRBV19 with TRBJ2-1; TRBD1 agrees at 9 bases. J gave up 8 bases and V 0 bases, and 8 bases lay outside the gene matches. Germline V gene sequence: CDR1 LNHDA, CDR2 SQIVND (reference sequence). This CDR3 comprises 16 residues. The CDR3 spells CASSIDLPGQGHEQFF. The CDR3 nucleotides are TGTGCCAGTAGTATAGACCTCCCGGGACAGGGCCATGAGCAGTTCTTC.

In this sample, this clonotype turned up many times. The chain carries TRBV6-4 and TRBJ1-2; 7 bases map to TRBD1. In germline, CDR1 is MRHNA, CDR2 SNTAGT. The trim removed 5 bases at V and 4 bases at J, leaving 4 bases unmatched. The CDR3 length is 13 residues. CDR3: CASSSQGSYGYTF. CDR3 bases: TGTGCCAGCAGTTCACAGGGGTCCTATGGCTACACCTTC.

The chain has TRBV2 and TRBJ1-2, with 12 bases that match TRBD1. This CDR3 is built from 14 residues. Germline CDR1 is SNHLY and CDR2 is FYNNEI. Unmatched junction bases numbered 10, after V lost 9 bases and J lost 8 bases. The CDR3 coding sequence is TGTGCCAGTGTACCGGGACAGGGGGCACGAGGCTACACCTTC. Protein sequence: CASVPGQGARGYTF. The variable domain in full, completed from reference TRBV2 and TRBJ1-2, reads EPEVTQTPSHQVTQMGQEVILRCVPISNHLYFYWYRQILGQKVEFLVSFYNNEISEKSEIFDDQFSVERPDGSNFTLKIRSTKLEDSAMYFCASVPGQGARGYTFGSGTRLTVV.